One sample yielded the 31 T cell receptor beta chains listed below, sequenced in a study of T cell responses to AZD1222 COVID-19 vaccine. Assay used: immunoSEQ multiplex PCR; TCRdb lists only in-frame clones, some missing. Here the sample spans more than 85,000 clones, around 90% being singletons. Sample: peripheral blood, taken on day 0 of AZD1222 vaccination. All receptors come from an adult in good health.

The rearrangement links TRBV28 to TRBJ1-5, with 7 bases lining up with TRBD1. The germline V gene has CDR1 MDHEN and CDR2 SYDVKM. V was pared by 10 bases and J by 7 bases, with 10 bases of the junction left unmatched. The CDR3 is 13 residues long. CDR3 amino acids: CATYPQGKQPQHF. Here the CDR3 DNA reads TGTGCCACCTATCCACAGGGGAAACAGCCCCAGCATTTT.

The gene calls are TRBV27 and TRBJ2-1, with 8 bases identical to TRBD1. Germline trimming cut 6 bases from V and 8 bases from J; bases unmatched to any gene: 6. The CDR3 spans 13 residues. The germline gives CDR1 MNHEY, CDR2 SMNVEV (reference sequence). CDR3 DNA: TGTGCCAGCAGGGACAGGGCCGACGATGAGCAGTTCTTC. Encoded protein: CASRDRADDEQFF.

This clone has more than one count but fewer than ten. This chain connects TRBV9 to TRBJ1-1, with a tentative D call TRBD1 (5 bases). The ends were cut back, 4 bases at V and 1 base at J, with 11 bases in the middle. This CDR3 region has 14 residues. The germline gives CDR1 SGDLS, CDR2 YYNGEE. This chain's CDR3 is CASSRDGENTEAFF. The CDR3 region has the DNA TGTGCCAGCAGCAGGGACGGAGAGAACACTGAAGCTTTCTTT.

This rearrangement joins TRBV25-1 to TRBJ2-6; possible D gene TRBD2, 5 bases. Per the germline V gene, CDR1 is MGHDK and CDR2 is SYGVNS. V was clipped by 3 bases and J by 2 bases, with 8 bases between them. The CDR3 is 15 amino acids. The CDR3 sequence: CASSDTRAGANVLTF. The CDR3 DNA reads as TGTGCCAGCAGTGATACGCGGGCTGGGGCCAACGTCCTGACTTTC.

This chain links TRBV11-3 with TRBJ1-6, with a weak D call TRBD1 (5 bases). V was clipped by 8 bases and J by 7 bases, with 18 bases between them. The CDR3 runs to 15 residues. Germline CDR1 reads SGHNT; CDR2 reads YENEEA. CDR3 nucleotides: TGTGCCAGCGCGTCGGAGGGGCTAGTCAATTCACCCCTCCACTTT. This gives the protein CASASEGLVNSPLHF.

This rearrangement joins TRBV12-5 to TRBJ1-1, with a weak D call TRBD1 (6 bases). The V end lost 3 bases, the J end lost 3 bases, and 14 bases lay between the germline ends. CDR1 and CDR2 from the germline V gene are LGHNT and FRNRAP. This CDR3 has 15 amino acids. The DNA of the CDR3 is TGTGCTAGTGGTTTTGAGCTACAGGGCGACACTGAAGCTTTCTTT. Encoded protein: CASGFELQGDTEAFF.

This clone occurred once. This chain connects TRBV11-2 to TRBJ1-3, with D possibly being TRBD1 (6 bases). Trimming removed 1 base at V and 4 bases at J, with 8 bases between. This CDR3 region has 14 residues. Germline lookup yields CDR1 SGHAT and CDR2 FQNNGV. CDR3 nucleotide sequence: TGTGCCAGCAGCTTAGGGGGGCCCGGAAACACCATATATTTT. Protein product: CASSLGGPGNTIYF.

The rearrangement joins TRBV19 to TRBJ1-1; no clear D gene. Per germline, CDR1 LNHDA and CDR2 SQIVND (reference sequence). Trimming removed 3 bases at V and 5 bases at J, with 10 bases between. This CDR3 region has 13 residues. The CDR3 sequence: CASSMGIGTEAFF. DNA of the CDR3: TGTGCCAGTAGTATGGGAATTGGAACTGAAGCTTTCTTT.

In nucleotides, the CDR3 is TGTGCCAGCAGCTCCCCAGCCCAGGGAAGGGAGCAGTTCTTC. Amino acids: CASSSPAQGREQFF. J is TRBJ2-1 and V is TRBV5-4, with a tentative D call TRBD1 (5 bases). This CDR3 is 14 amino acids long. The V and J ends lost 3 bases and 10 bases respectively, with 17 bases between them. Germline V gives CDR1 SGHNT, CDR2 YYREEE (reference sequence). The full variable domain, with the rest looked up from reference TRBV5-4 and TRBJ2-1, is ETGVTQSPTHLIKTRGQQVTLRCSSQSGHNTVSWYQQALGQGPQFIFQYYREEENGRGNFPPRFSGLQFPNYSSELNVNALELDDSALYLCASSSPAQGREQFFGPGTRLTVL.

This sequence joins TRBV5-1 and TRBJ1-4; 8 nucleotides line up with TRBD1. The length of the CDR3 is 15 residues. Germline CDR1 and CDR2: SGHRS and YFSETQ. With 2 bases clipped from V and 1 base from J, the junction kept 1 base outside the gene matches. The CDR3: CASSFGQGTNEKLFF. CDR3 coding DNA: TGCGCCAGCAGCTTCGGACAGGGAACTAATGAAAAACTGTTTTTT.

The chain combines TRBV7-2 with TRBJ2-7, with D possibly being TRBD2 (6 bases). This CDR3 is built from 14 residues. CDR1 and CDR2 (germline): SGHTA, FQGNSA. Between the trimmed V and J ends, which lost 3 bases and 2 bases, there was a span of 11 bases. CDR3 loop: CASSFGTSAYEQYF. Here the CDR3 DNA reads TGTGCCAGCAGCTTCGGGACTTCTGCCTACGAGCAGTACTTC.

This chain links TRBV2 with TRBJ1-2; the match to TRBD1 covers 9 bases. The CDR3 totals 12 residues. V gave up 7 bases and J gave up 13 bases; unmatched junction bases: 10. CDR1 and CDR2 (germline): SNHLY, FYNNEI. CDR3 protein: CASKGQGSGCTF. The CDR3 DNA follows: TGTGCCAGCAAGGGACAGGGCTCGGGTTGCACCTTC.

In DNA, the CDR3 is TGTGCCAGCTCACCACCGACAGGCAGAATGAACACTGAAGCTTTCTTT. It is translated as CASSPPTGRMNTEAFF. The V and J genes are TRBV18 and TRBJ1-1, with D tentatively TRBD1 (6 bases). The CDR3 has 16 amino acids. Germline V gives CDR1 KGHSH, CDR2 LQKENI. The germline V and J ends were trimmed by 0 bases and 0 bases, with 11 bases remaining between them.

The gene calls are TRBV27 and TRBJ2-7; D is unresolved. V gave up 2 bases and J gave up 4 bases, with 6 bases separating them. The CDR3 sequence is 12 residues long. Germline V gives CDR1 MNHEY, CDR2 SMNVEV (reference sequence). In DNA form, the CDR3 reads TGTGCCAGCAGTTTACCAGGTTACGAGCAGTACTTC. It is translated as CASSLPGYEQYF.

V is TRBV5-4 and J is TRBJ2-1; D may be TRBD2 (5 bases). Trimming stripped 0 bases from V and 9 bases from J, with 10 bases between. CDR1 is SGHNT, CDR2 YYREEE, per germline (reference sequence). CDR3 length: 13 amino acids. CDR3 residues: CASSLAPGFEQFF. CDR3 DNA sequence: TGTGCCAGCAGCTTGGCTCCGGGGTTTGAGCAGTTCTTC. Based on the CDR3 plus reference TRBV5-4 and TRBJ2-1, the full variable domain is ETGVTQSPTHLIKTRGQQVTLRCSSQSGHNTVSWYQQALGQGPQFIFQYYREEENGRGNFPPRFSGLQFPNYSSELNVNALELDDSALYLCASSLAPGFEQFFGPGTRLTVL.

The chain combines TRBV24-1 with TRBJ1-2; no clear D. The CDR3 consists of 17 residues. Trimming pared 1 base from V and 5 bases from J, leaving 19 bases between. Per the germline V gene, CDR1 is KGHDR and CDR2 is SFDVKD. The DNA for the CDR3 is TGTGCCACCAGTGATTTCGTGGCTAAAAGGGAAGTTTATGGCTACACCTTC. Residues: CATSDFVAKREVYGYTF.

This chain links TRBV5-6 with TRBJ2-7; 9 nucleotides agree with TRBD1. Germline assignment: CDR1 SGHDT and CDR2 YYEEEE. The CDR3 loop spans 16 amino acids. J gave up 4 bases and V 2 bases, and 10 bases lay outside the gene matches. The CDR3: CASSLFWTGEEYEQYF. In nucleotides, the CDR3 is TGTGCCAGCAGCTTATTTTGGACAGGGGAAGAGTACGAGCAGTACTTC.

The chain has TRBV21-1 and TRBJ1-4; TRBD1, the D gene given by the table, was not confirmed from the DNA. TRBV21-1 counts as a pseudogene. CDR3 length: 16 residues. CDR3 sequence: CASSKEGAIPNEKLFF. The CDR3 bases are TGTGCCAGCAGCAAAGAGGGGGCGATACCTAATGAAAAACTGTTTTTT.

This clone was seen once. This chain uses TRBV19 with TRBJ1-3; a possible D gene is TRBD1 (5 bases). The V gene lost 6 bases and the J gene lost 0 bases, with 12 bases spanning the gap. The CDR3 runs 15 residues. Germline CDR1 reads LNHDA; CDR2 reads SQIVND (reference sequence). The CDR3 nucleotides are TGTGCCAGTAGCCCCGGAGGGACCTCTGGAAACACCATATATTTT. It codes for CASSPGGTSGNTIYF.

V usage is TRBV5-1 and J usage is TRBJ2-7; maybe TRBD2 (7 bases). V dropped 2 bases and J dropped 3 bases, with 12 bases sitting between them. Germline CDR1 and CDR2: SGHRS and YFSETQ. This CDR3 region has 14 residues. CDR3 amino acids: CASSFGGGGYEQYF. CDR3 in DNA: TGCGCCAGCAGCTTTGGGGGAGGGGGCTACGAGCAGTACTTC.

CDR3 sequence (DNA): TGTGCCAGCAGCTTAGATGTTGGCGGGGGGGCGTCTGAGCAGTTCTTC. Translated, it gives CASSLDVGGGASEQFF. This sequence joins TRBV11-3 and TRBJ2-1; TRBD2 agrees at 9 bases. CDR1 is SGHNT and CDR2 is YENEEA in the germline V gene. The V segment lost 0 bases and the J segment 9 bases; nucleotides outside the gene matches: 9. This CDR3 spans 16 amino acids.

The rearrangement links TRBV15 to TRBJ1-5; 8 bases map to TRBD1. Unmatched junction bases numbered 14, after V lost 5 bases and J lost 2 bases. Germline assignment: CDR1 LNHNV and CDR2 YYDKDF (reference sequence). This CDR3 is 18 amino acids long. CDR3 amino acids: CATSPNSGGPRRNQPQHF. The CDR3 bases are TGTGCCACCAGCCCAAACTCAGGGGGCCCCAGGCGCAATCAGCCCCAGCATTTT.

This chain links TRBV9 with TRBJ2-7; 8 bases line up with TRBD1. This CDR3 is built from 13 residues. Trimming removed 3 bases from V and 6 bases from J; junction bases left unmatched: 5. CDR1 SGDLS and CDR2 YYNGEE come from the germline V gene. As DNA, the CDR3 is TGTGCCAGCAGCGGGACAGGGACCCCCGAGCAGTACTTC. As protein: CASSGTGTPEQYF.

The chain joins TRBV27 to TRBJ1-2; 9 bases fit TRBD1. Trimming took 8 bases from V and 6 from J; bases not matched to a gene: 10. The CDR3 has 14 residues. The germline gives CDR1 MNHEY, CDR2 SMNVEV (reference sequence). In nucleotides, the CDR3 is TGTGCCAGCCGAATTTCCGGGACAGGGAATGGCTACACCTTC. This codes for CASRISGTGNGYTF.

The chain combines TRBV28 with TRBJ1-6; no definite D call. Germline lookup yields CDR1 MDHEN and CDR2 SYDVKM. This CDR3 has 16 amino acids. V gave up 5 bases and J gave up 7 bases, with 18 bases separating them. The CDR3 DNA reads as TGTGCCAGCAGTGCCGCCGGTGACCGGCAAAATTCACCCCTCCACTTT. Protein: CASSAAGDRQNSPLHF.

This rearrangement joins TRBV5-4 to TRBJ2-5; TRBD1 agrees at 7 bases. The germline V gene has CDR1 SGHNT and CDR2 YYREEE (reference sequence). The CDR3 consists of 13 residues. V lost 2 bases and J lost 5; bases outside the gene matches: 3. CDR3 sequence: CASSLQGTETQYF. For the CDR3, the DNA is TGTGCCAGCAGCTTACAGGGGACGGAGACCCAGTACTTC.

The chain couples TRBV7-3 to TRBJ2-1, with 12 bases fitting TRBD2. J gave up 7 bases and V 0 bases, and 10 bases lay outside the gene matches. Germline CDR1 is SGHTA and CDR2 is FQGTGA. The CDR3 spans 18 residues. CDR3 sequence: CASSLTGPLAGGRNEQFF. CDR3 sequence (DNA): TGTGCCAGCAGCTTAACGGGACCGCTAGCGGGGGGGCGAAATGAGCAGTTCTTC. The complete variable domain, with remaining parts taken from reference TRBV7-3 and TRBJ2-1, reads GAGVSQTPSNKVTEKGKYVELRCDPISGHTALYWYRQSLGQGPEFLIYFQGTGAADDSGLPNDRFFAVRPEGSVSTLKIQRTERGDSAVYLCASSLTGPLAGGRNEQFFGPGTRLTVL.

The chain has TRBV10-2 and TRBJ2-7; D possibly corresponds to TRBD1 (5 bases). CDR3 length: 13 amino acids. Germline V gene sequence: CDR1 WSHSY, CDR2 SAAADI. V was pared by 3 bases and J by 7 bases, with 13 bases between. CDR3 sequence reads: CASSEGRVGEQYF. The CDR3 DNA reads as TGCGCCAGCAGTGAAGGCAGGGTGGGTGAGCAGTACTTC.

The J gene is TRBJ1-2, the V gene TRBV19, with TRBD1 matching over 7 bases. Germline values: CDR1 LNHDA, CDR2 SQIVND (reference sequence). The CDR3 consists of 12 residues. The J segment lost 3 bases and the V segment lost 6 bases, leaving 1 base of the junction unmatched. The DNA for the CDR3 is TGTGCCAGTAGGCAGGGGGACTATGGCTACACCTTC. Its translation: CASRQGDYGYTF.

The chain combines TRBV7-9 with TRBJ1-4; the match to TRBD1 covers 9 bases. V lost 3 bases and J lost 7; bases outside the gene matches: 6. From germline, CDR1 is SEHNR and CDR2 FQNEAQ (reference sequence). This CDR3 region has 15 residues. The CDR3 bases are TGTGCCAGCAGCTTCAAACAGGGGGCGCTTGAAAAACTGTTTTTT. Translating gives CASSFKQGALEKLFF.

This chain uses TRBV4-2 with TRBJ2-1; 7 bases align to TRBD1. Germline assignment: CDR1 LGHNA and CDR2 YNFKEQ. V gave up 2 bases and J gave up 7 bases; unmatched junction bases: 2. The CDR3 covers 13 residues. The CDR3 DNA sequence: TGTGCCAGCAGCCAATCGACAGGGAATGAGCAGTTCTTC. Translated, it gives CASSQSTGNEQFF.